One and the same sample provided the 17 T cell receptor beta chains below, sequenced in a study of T cells in tuberculosis. The table came from immunoSEQ multiplex PCR; TCRdb's copy has only in-frame clones and leaves some out. The sample shows 20,000 to 25,000 clones, 80% to 90% of them seen only once. Sequenced input: PBMCs. The receptors come from a donor between 10 and 35 years old with latent tuberculosis or without tuberculosis infection.

This chain links TRBV5-6 with TRBJ1-5, with D hard to call. This CDR3 has 15 residues. V dropped 0 bases and J dropped 4 bases, with 11 bases sitting between them. The germline V gene has CDR1 SGHDT and CDR2 YYEEEE. The DNA of the CDR3 is TGTGCCAGCAGCTTGGGAGGGCCTAGAAATCAGCCCCAGCATTTT. Protein: CASSLGGPRNQPQHF.

This chain links TRBV6-1 with TRBJ1-6; 7 nucleotides align to TRBD1. Germline CDR1 and CDR2: MNHNS and SASEGT. The CDR3 spans 15 residues. Trimming removed 0 bases from V and 8 bases from J; junction bases left unmatched: 4. The CDR3 coding sequence is TGTGCCAGCAGTGAAGCGAACAGGGGATATTCACCCCTCCACTTT. Protein: CASSEANRGYSPLHF.

The V call is TRBV20-1, the J call TRBJ2-4; D is ambiguous. The CDR3 has 11 residues. CDR1 DFQATT and CDR2 SNEGSKA come from the germline V gene (reference sequence). The V end lost 3 bases, the J end lost 6 bases, and 6 bases lay between the germline ends. In nucleotides, the CDR3 is TGCAGTGCTAGGTCGGTAAACATTCAGTACTTC. This encodes CSARSVNIQYF.

The chain couples TRBV6-1 to TRBJ1-1, with a possible D match to TRBD1 (5 bases). V was cut by 8 bases and J by 7 bases, with 17 bases left in between. In germline, CDR1 is MNHNS, CDR2 SASEGT. This CDR3 contains 13 residues. CDR3 protein: CASGDGRAIEAFF. The CDR3 DNA follows: TGTGCCAGCGGCGATGGCAGGGCAATTGAAGCTTTCTTT.

The chain uses TRBV6-6 and TRBJ2-5; TRBD1 is a possible D gene (5 bases). V dropped 2 bases and J dropped 5 bases, with 12 bases sitting between them. Germline V lookup: CDR1 MNHNY, CDR2 SVGAGI (reference sequence). The CDR3 spans 14 residues. As DNA, the CDR3 is TGTGCCAGCAGTTACCGACAGCCAACGGAGACCCAGTACTTC. Translating gives CASSYRQPTETQYF.

The chain couples TRBV19 to TRBJ2-1; D might be TRBD2 (6 bases). Trimming took off 3 bases at V and 0 bases at J, with 12 bases between the two ends. This CDR3 is built from 16 residues. Germline V gives CDR1 LNHDA, CDR2 SQIVND (reference sequence). This CDR3 reads CASSMRGGSSYNEQFF. DNA for the CDR3: TGTGCCAGTAGTATGCGTGGGGGGAGCTCCTACAATGAGCAGTTCTTC.

The chain recombines TRBV2 with TRBJ2-3; 14 nucleotides align to TRBD2. The germline gives CDR1 SNHLY, CDR2 FYNNEI. Trimming at V came to 8 bases and at J to 3 bases, leaving 4 bases not matched to a gene. The CDR3 covers 15 residues. In DNA, the CDR3 is TGTGCCAGCCGGAGACTAGCGGGGGGGACAGATACGCAGTATTTT. Protein sequence: CASRRLAGGTDTQYF.

V and J are TRBV10-3 and TRBJ1-2; D remains ambiguous. The CDR3 runs to 12 residues. The V gene lost 4 bases and the J gene lost 6 bases, with 9 bases spanning the gap. Germline values: CDR1 ENHRY, CDR2 SYGVKD. This CDR3 reads CAISGVADGYTF. CDR3 nucleotide sequence: TGTGCCATCAGTGGGGTAGCCGATGGCTACACCTTC.

The V call is TRBV4-1, the J call TRBJ2-5, with 11 bases matching TRBD1. The V and J ends lost 3 bases and 4 bases, in that order; junction bases with no gene match: 4. The CDR3 is 15 residues long. The V gene's germline CDR1 is MGHRA and CDR2 YSYEKL. Written as DNA, the CDR3 is TGCGCCAGCAGCCATCCGGGACAGGGGGTAGAGACCCAGTACTTC. Protein: CASSHPGQGVETQYF.

This rearrangement joins TRBV2 to TRBJ2-5; perhaps TRBD2 as D (5 bases). Germline loops: CDR1 SNHLY, CDR2 FYNNEI. Between the trimmed V and J ends, which lost 4 bases and 1 base, there was a span of 13 bases. The CDR3 loop spans 15 amino acids. CDR3 sequence: CASSATSGFQETQYF. The DNA of the CDR3 is TGTGCCAGCAGTGCCACCTCGGGGTTCCAAGAGACCCAGTACTTC.

The gene calls are TRBV29-1 and TRBJ1-1, with TRBD1 as a possible D gene (6 bases). This CDR3 comprises 13 residues. Per the germline V gene, CDR1 is SQVTM and CDR2 is ANQGSEA. Trimming took 4 bases from V and 3 from J, leaving 12 bases between them. This CDR3 reads CSVVRRTDTEAFF. The CDR3 DNA reads as TGCAGCGTTGTCCGAAGGACAGACACTGAAGCTTTCTTT.

V is TRBV18 and J is TRBJ2-5; TRBD2 aligns across 9 bases. The germline CDR1 and CDR2 sequences are KGHSH and LQKENI. CDR3 length: 16 amino acids. V shed 3 bases and J 2 bases; nucleotides not matched to a gene: 7. CDR3 nucleotides: TGTGCCAGCTCACCCCAAATCGCGGGGGGGCAAGAGACCCAGTACTTC. This gives the protein CASSPQIAGGQETQYF.

This chain joins TRBV5-1 and TRBJ2-7; no definite D call. Germline V gives CDR1 SGHRS, CDR2 YFSETQ. V lost 4 bases, J lost 3 bases, and 5 bases lay in between. This CDR3 spans 11 amino acids. The CDR3 protein is CASSLGYEQYF. For the CDR3, the DNA is TGCGCCAGCAGCCTAGGCTACGAGCAGTACTTC.

V and J are TRBV10-1 and TRBJ2-7; 9 nucleotides align to TRBD1. Germline V gene lookup returns CDR1 WNHNN and CDR2 SYGVQD (reference sequence). V was clipped by 7 bases and J by 3 bases; unmatched bases: 10. The CDR3 has 15 residues. CDR3 protein: CASNIPGQGVYEQYF. CDR3 coding DNA: TGCGCCAGCAATATACCGGGACAGGGTGTCTACGAGCAGTACTTC.

The chain combines TRBV7-2 with TRBJ1-4; 11 nucleotides agree with TRBD1. Germline V gives CDR1 SGHTA, CDR2 FQGNSA. The trim removed 5 bases at V and 8 bases at J, leaving 7 bases unmatched. This CDR3 has 15 residues. The CDR3 nucleotides read TGTGCCAGCAGCGCAAAGAGGACAGGGGGCGAAAAACTGTTTTTT. Protein sequence: CASSAKRTGGEKLFF.

V gene TRBV7-3 combines with J gene TRBJ2-2; the D gene is possibly TRBD1 (6 bases). The CDR3 totals 16 residues. Trimming took 1 base from V and 5 from J, leaving 14 bases between them. CDR1 and CDR2 (germline): SGHTA, FQGTGA. The CDR3 region has the DNA TGTGCCAGCAGCTTAATGGGGACCCAGGGGACCGGGGAGCTGTTTTTT. This gives the protein CASSLMGTQGTGELFF. Complete variable domain (other parts from reference TRBV7-3 and TRBJ2-2): GAGVSQTPSNKVTEKGKYVELRCDPISGHTALYWYRQSLGQGPEFLIYFQGTGAADDSGLPNDRFFAVRPEGSVSTLKIQRTERGDSAVYLCASSLMGTQGTGELFFGEGSRLTVL.

A single count supports this clone. This chain uses TRBV6-5 with TRBJ2-5; D gene ambiguous. Germline V gene sequence: CDR1 MNHEY, CDR2 SVGAGI. Trimming removed 8 bases from V and 4 bases from J, with 5 bases in between. This CDR3 region has 10 residues. The CDR3 here is CASGRETQYF. The DNA for the CDR3 is TGTGCCAGCGGCCGAGAGACCCAGTACTTC.